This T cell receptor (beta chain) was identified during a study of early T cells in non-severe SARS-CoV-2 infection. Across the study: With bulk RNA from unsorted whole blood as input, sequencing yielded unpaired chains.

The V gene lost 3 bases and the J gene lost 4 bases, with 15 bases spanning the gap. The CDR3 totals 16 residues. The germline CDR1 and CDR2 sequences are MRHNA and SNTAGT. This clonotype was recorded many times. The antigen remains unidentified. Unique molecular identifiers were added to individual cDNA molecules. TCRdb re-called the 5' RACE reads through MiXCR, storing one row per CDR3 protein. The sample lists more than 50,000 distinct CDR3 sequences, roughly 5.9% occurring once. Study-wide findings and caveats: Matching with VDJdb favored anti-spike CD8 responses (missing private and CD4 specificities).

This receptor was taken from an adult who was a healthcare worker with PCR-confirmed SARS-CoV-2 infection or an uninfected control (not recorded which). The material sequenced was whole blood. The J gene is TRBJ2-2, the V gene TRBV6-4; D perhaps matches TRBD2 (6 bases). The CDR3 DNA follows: TGTGCCAGCAGTGAAGAGGTTAGCGGAGTCACCGGGGAGCTGTTTTTT. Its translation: CASSEEVSGVTGELFF.